The 29 T cell receptor beta chains below come from one sample, sequenced in a study of T cells expressing NK-cell markers. TCRdb re-called the 5' RACE reads; every CDR3 protein appears as one record, without DNA. The sample's table shows about 170,000 distinct CDR3 sequences. Input material: blood T cells: a sorted CD56 or NKG2C T cell subset, CD4+ or CD8+ T cells, or bulk PBMC T cells (not recorded which). The receptors originated from a man aged 18-75 years in good health.

The rearrangement links TRBV5-1 to TRBJ2-5. The length of the CDR3 is 15 residues. The germline CDR1 and CDR2 sequences are SGHRS and YFSETQ. The CDR3 here is CASSLLGDYQETQYF.

The chain couples TRBV4-2 to TRBJ1-4; TCRdb reports TRBD1, a call that lacks DNA to check it against. CDR3 size: 15 residues. Germline V lookup: CDR1 LGHNA, CDR2 YNFKEQ. CDR3: CASSPRYPGGEKLFF.

The chain employs TRBV2 and TRBJ2-2; lacking DNA, the TRBD1 call made by TCRdb goes unchecked. Per germline, CDR1 SNHLY and CDR2 FYNNEI. The CDR3 sequence is 16 residues long. CDR3 loop: CASSDPGTLSTGELFF.

J is TRBJ2-5 and V is TRBV12-3 or TRBV12-4; TCRdb lists TRBD1, though no DNA is available to test this call. The CDR3 runs 16 residues. CDR3 sequence: CASSWTGTGGRETQYF.

CDR3 residues: CASSLKAGYSYEQYF. This chain uses TRBV5-1 with TRBJ2-7; the D call of TRBD2 rests on TCRdb alone, since no DNA is present to check it. Germline lookup yields CDR1 SGHRS and CDR2 YFSETQ. The CDR3 totals 15 residues.

The chain carries TRBV12-3 or TRBV12-4 and TRBJ2-7; TCRdb names TRBD1, which stays unverified in the absence of DNA. The CDR3 extends over 15 amino acids. The CDR3 sequence: CASSFFGDNLYEQYF.

The gene calls are TRBV6-1 and TRBJ1-3; TCRdb's assignment of TRBD1 cannot be checked, as there is no DNA. Germline lookup yields CDR1 MNHNS and CDR2 SASEGT. This CDR3 region has 15 residues. The CDR3 sequence is CASSRESGGGNTIYF.

This chain connects TRBV27 to TRBJ2-3; the TCRdb D gene call, TRBD1, has no DNA to confirm it. The CDR3 runs to 15 residues. In germline, CDR1 is MNHEY, CDR2 SMNVEV (reference sequence). Here the CDR3 reads CASSFLGQLTDTQYF.

The CDR3: CSVEDGGLVTVLPQETQYF. The chain links TRBV29-1 to TRBJ2-5; TCRdb returns TRBD2, unconfirmable since there is no DNA. Looked up from germline, CDR1 is SQVTM and CDR2 is ANQGSEA. CDR3 length: 19 residues.

The gene calls are TRBV6-5 and TRBJ2-2. CDR1 MNHEY and CDR2 SVGAGI come from the germline V gene. This CDR3 is built from 15 residues. The CDR3 sequence is CASSYVGVHTGELFF.

The V call is TRBV27, the J call TRBJ1-1; the TCRdb call, TRBD1, lacks DNA for checking. CDR1 and CDR2 from the germline V gene are MNHEY and SMNVEV (reference sequence). This CDR3 has 17 amino acids. This CDR3 reads CASSSEPHRQGNTEAFF.

V and J are TRBV7-9 and TRBJ1-4; the TRBD1 assignment by TCRdb is unverifiable without DNA. Looked up from germline, CDR1 is SEHNR and CDR2 is FQNEAQ (reference sequence). The CDR3 sequence is 15 residues long. CDR3 in amino acids: CASSSFPPTNEKLFF.

This chain joins TRBV5-1 and TRBJ1-1; TCRdb returns TRBD1, unconfirmable since there is no DNA. The CDR3 has 13 residues. In germline, CDR1 is SGHRS, CDR2 YFSETQ. The CDR3 spells CAARLGANTEAFF. The entire variable domain, with the rest obtained from reference TRBV5-1 and TRBJ1-1, is as follows: KAGVTQTPRYLIKTRGQQVTLSCSPISGHRSVSWYQQTPGQGLQFLFEYFSETQRNKGNFPGRFSGRQFSNSRSEMNVSTLELGDSALYLCAARLGANTEAFFGQGTRLTVV.

The chain links TRBV6-2 or TRBV6-3 to TRBJ2-1; no DNA is available, so the TRBD1 call from TCRdb remains unchecked. Germline V lookup: CDR1 MNHEY, CDR2 SVGEGT. The CDR3 spans 15 residues. This CDR3 reads CASSYGVGGGYEQFF.

This rearrangement joins TRBV4-2 to TRBJ2-7; with no DNA, the TCRdb D assignment of TRBD1 cannot be verified. The CDR3 has 19 residues. CDR1 is LGHNA and CDR2 is YNFKEQ in the germline V gene. The CDR3 region is CASSPEPGTGTHNSYEQYF.

The V and J genes are TRBV5-4 and TRBJ2-2. This CDR3 contains 16 residues. The germline CDR1 and CDR2 sequences are SGHNT and YYREEE (reference sequence). This chain's CDR3 is CASSLALRPATGELFF.

This chain connects TRBV5-5 to TRBJ2-1; checking the TCRdb D call of TRBD2 is not possible without DNA. The CDR3 runs to 15 residues. Per the germline V gene, CDR1 is SGHKS and CDR2 is YYEKEE (reference sequence). The CDR3 loop reads CASSLGAPSPNEQFF.

The CDR3 region is CASSEFREERGATDTQYF. The chain couples TRBV25-1 to TRBJ2-3; TCRdb's assignment of TRBD2 cannot be checked, as there is no DNA. Germline values: CDR1 MGHDK, CDR2 SYGVNS. This CDR3 contains 18 residues.

V gene TRBV23-1 combines with J gene TRBJ1-5; as DNA is missing, the TRBD1 call by TCRdb cannot be tested. TRBV23-1 is sorted into the ORF group, with uncertain function. CDR3 length: 16 amino acids. Here the CDR3 reads CASSLPRGGMYQPQHF.

The chain has TRBV12-3 or TRBV12-4 and TRBJ1-5; TCRdb gives TRBD1 as the D gene, but with no DNA this cannot be confirmed. The CDR3 extends over 15 amino acids. The CDR3 sequence: CASSPGGASNQPQHF.

The J gene is TRBJ2-5, the V gene TRBV12-3 or TRBV12-4; TCRdb gives TRBD1 as the D gene, but with no DNA this cannot be confirmed. CDR3 length: 14 residues. The CDR3 loop reads CASSWGQGKETQYF.

J is TRBJ2-7 and V is TRBV2. CDR1 and CDR2 (germline): SNHLY, FYNNEI. CDR3 length: 13 residues. The CDR3 loop reads CASSVATAYEQYF. The complete variable domain, with remaining parts taken from reference TRBV2 and TRBJ2-7, reads EPEVTQTPSHQVTQMGQEVILRCVPISNHLYFYWYRQILGQKVEFLVSFYNNEISEKSEIFDDQFSVERPDGSNFTLKIRSTKLEDSAMYFCASSVATAYEQYFGPGTRLTVT.

The chain recombines TRBV7-6 with TRBJ2-5. The CDR3 contains 14 residues. Germline CDR1 SGHVS, CDR2 FNYEAQ. The chain's CDR3 is CASSLALTLETQYF.

The V call is TRBV9, the J call TRBJ1-1; TCRdb designates TRBD1, a call that cannot be tested without DNA. Germline V gives CDR1 SGDLS, CDR2 YYNGEE. The CDR3 loop spans 17 amino acids. CDR3 in amino acids: CASSAGPRGAMNTEAFF.

The chain links TRBV10-3 to TRBJ1-6. Germline CDR1 ENHRY, CDR2 SYGVKD. The CDR3 length is 14 residues. CDR3 protein: CAISEGGGNSPLHF.

This chain joins TRBV28 and TRBJ2-1. The CDR3 length is 11 residues. Germline V lookup: CDR1 MDHEN, CDR2 SYDVKM. CDR3 protein: CASSIAVEQFF.

The chain links TRBV20-1 to TRBJ2-7; TCRdb lists TRBD1, though no DNA is available to test this call. Germline CDR1 is DFQATT and CDR2 is SNEGSKA (reference sequence). The CDR3 has 13 amino acids. The CDR3 sequence is CSASEGQGFEQYF.

The chain uses TRBV27 and TRBJ2-7; TCRdb calls TRBD1, which cannot be checked without DNA. CDR1 and CDR2 (germline): MNHEY, SMNVEV (reference sequence). The CDR3 sequence is 15 residues long. CDR3: CASSRTGGRDYEQYF.

This sequence joins TRBV5-6 and TRBJ1-6. The CDR3 loop spans 16 amino acids. The germline gives CDR1 SGHDT, CDR2 YYEEEE. The CDR3 spells CASSLDSLSYNSPLHF.